These T cell receptor beta chains were read from a single sample in a study of OX40 agonist ivuxolimab in advanced cancers. TCRdb's copy holds only in-frame clones and misses some; the assay was immunoSEQ multiplex PCR. The profile covers some 30,000 clones, with approximately 80% appearing a single time and 10% to 15% taken by the ten largest. Sequences were derived from CD4+ or CD8+ T cells sorted from blood, sampled in a trial of the OX40 agonist ivuxolimab. The receptors here all came from an adult with an advanced solid tumor such as melanoma, head and neck, liver or kidney cancer. The CDR3 runs from the conserved cysteine through the conserved F or W. The D gene is left open where the match is weak. Expanded clones get a size class; other rows say once, few or many, or leave the size out.

abundance	j_gene	v_gene	d_gene	CDR3nt	CDR3aa
.	TRBJ1-5	TRBV15	.	TGTGCCACCAGCAGACAGGGAGGCAATCAGCCCCAGCATTTT	CATSRQGGNQPQHF
.	TRBJ1-4	TRBV18	.	TGTGCCAGCTCACAGGACAGCTTCGATGAAAAACTGTTTTTT	CASSQDSFDEKLFF
.	TRBJ2-7	TRBV6-6	.	TGTGCCAGCAGCGACAACAGGGACTACGAGCAGTACTTC	CASSDNRDYEQYF
.	TRBJ1-5	TRBV6-5	.	TGTGCCAGCAGTTACAGCCGATTTAGCAATCAGCCCCAGCATTTT	CASSYSRFSNQPQHF
.	TRBJ1-1	TRBV7-9	.	TGTGCCAGCAGCTACCCCGGGACACCCGAAGGGACTGAAGCTTTCTTT	CASSYPGTPEGTEAFF
.	TRBJ2-7	TRBV6-1	.	TGTGCCAGCAACGGGGGCACCTCCTACGAGCAGTACTTC	CASNGGTSYEQYF
.	TRBJ2-7	TRBV7-2	.	TGTGCCAGCAGCTTAGGTCTATTATACGAGCAGTACTTC	CASSLGLLYEQYF
once	TRBJ2-7	TRBV6-1	.	TGTGCCAGCAGTGAGTTCCAGGGAGGATTCGAGCAGTACTTC	CASSEFQGGFEQYF
medium-sized	TRBJ2-2	TRBV15	.	TGTGCCACCAGCTCCCGAGGAGACTACACCGGGGAGCTGTTTTTT	CATSSRGDYTGELFF
once	TRBJ1-2	TRBV30	.	TGTGCCTGGAGTGAAGGGAAAAACTATGGCTACACCTTC	CAWSEGKNYGYTF
.	TRBJ2-7	TRBV7-2	.	TGTGCCAGCAGCCACCCCGGGACACCATACGAGCAGTACTTC	CASSHPGTPYEQYF
.	TRBJ2-1	TRBV19	.	TGTGCCAGTGACGACAGCTCCTACAATGAGCAGTTCTTC	CASDDSSYNEQFF
.	TRBJ2-7	TRBV7-8	.	TGTGCCAGCAGCTTAGTCTCCAGCGGGCGCTACGAGCAGTACTTC	CASSLVSSGRYEQYF
.	TRBJ2-7	TRBV4-1	.	TGCGCCAGCAGCCAAGAGGCCCAGGGAGGGGGCTCCTACGAGCAGTACTTC	CASSQEAQGGGSYEQYF
.	TRBJ1-6	TRBV13	.	TGTGCCAGCAGCTTAGGAAGGGTAAGGAATTCACCCCTCCACTTT	CASSLGRVRNSPLHF
.	TRBJ1-1	TRBV28	.	TGTGCCAGCAGGATAGAAACTGAAGCTTTCTTT	CASRIETEAFF
.	TRBJ2-7	TRBV5-6	TRBD2	TGTGCCAGCAGCCCTGGACTAGATTTCTCCTACGAGCAGTACTTC	CASSPGLDFSYEQYF
.	TRBJ1-1	TRBV4-1	.	TGCGCCAGCAGCCAAGAGTCAGGGTGGGACACTGAAGCTTTCTTT	CASSQESGWDTEAFF
.	TRBJ1-2	TRBV27	.	TGTGCCAGCAGTTTATCAGGAAACTATGGCTACACCTTC	CASSLSGNYGYTF
once	TRBJ1-1	TRBV19	TRBD1	TGTGCCAGCCGTACAGGGGGAATTGAAGCTTTCTTT	CASRTGGIEAFF
.	TRBJ1-2	TRBV6-9	.	TGTGCCAGCAGTGAAACTTACGGAAAGACCTATGGCTACACCTTC	CASSETYGKTYGYTF
.	TRBJ2-3	TRBV21-1	.	TGTGCCAGCAGCAAAGCAGATACGCAGTATTTT	CASSKADTQYF
.	TRBJ2-1	TRBV7-8	TRBD1	TGTGCCAGCAGCCTTCGGACAGGGATAAGCAATGAGCAGTTCTTC	CASSLRTGISNEQFF
.	TRBJ2-3	TRBV11-2	TRBD2	TGTGCCAGCAGCACCAGGACTAGCGGGGGGGCATGGGATACGCAGTATTTT	CASSTRTSGGAWDTQYF
.	TRBJ1-1	TRBV2	.	TGTGCCAGCCCAGGGGTTCGGAACACTGAAGCTTTCTTT	CASPGVRNTEAFF
.	TRBJ1-5	TRBV7-9	.	TGTGCCAGCAGCTTAGGTGTGGGGGGGTCTCAGCCCCAGCATTTT	CASSLGVGGSQPQHF
.	TRBJ2-7	TRBV15	.	TGTGCCACCAGCAGAGATAGAGGGGAACCCTACGAGCAGTACTTC	CATSRDRGEPYEQYF
.	TRBJ2-1	TRBV7-9	.	TGTGCCAGCAGCTTAGAGGCGGGATTCTACAATGAGCAGTTCTTC	CASSLEAGFYNEQFF
once	TRBJ2-7	TRBV30	.	TGTGCCTGGAGTGTACATACGACAGGCCATTCCTACGAGCAGTACTTC	CAWSVHTTGHSYEQYF
.	TRBJ2-1	TRBV4-3	TRBD2	TGCGCCAGCAGCCAAGAGACTAGCGGGACAGCGTTGGGTGAGCAGTTCTTC	CASSQETSGTALGEQFF
.	TRBJ2-3	TRBV28	TRBD2	TGTGCCAGCAGTTTATTGAATAGCGGGAGACAAAGGAACACAGATACGCAGTATTTT	CASSLLNSGRQRNTDTQYF
.	TRBJ2-1	TRBV7-8	TRBD2	TGTGCCAGCAGCGTGCTAGCGGGAGGGGTCAATGAGCAGTTCTTC	CASSVLAGGVNEQFF
.	TRBJ1-5	TRBV28	TRBD1	TGTGCCAGCAGGGGACAGGGCAATCAGCCCCAGCATTTT	CASRGQGNQPQHF
.	TRBJ2-5	TRBV5-6	TRBD1	TGTGCCAGCAGCTTAGGGACAGGGATAAAGACCCAGTACTTC	CASSLGTGIKTQYF
.	TRBJ2-2	TRBV19	.	TGTGCCAGTAGCCCCTCGGGGGAGCTGTTTTTT	CASSPSGELFF
.	TRBJ2-1	TRBV9	TRBD2	TGTGCCAGCAGCGTAGGAGGCGGGAGGGCCGTTGAGCAGTTCTTC	CASSVGGGRAVEQFF
few	TRBJ2-7	TRBV4-2	.	TGTGCCAGCAGCCATGACTACGAGCAGTACTTC	CASSHDYEQYF
medium-sized	TRBJ1-1	TRBV2	TRBD1	TGTGCCAGCAGTGTAGGGACAGGGGTTCCCCCTGAAGCTTTCTTT	CASSVGTGVPPEAFF
.	TRBJ1-4	TRBV7-9	TRBD1	TGTGCCAGCAGCTTGGGAGGGACAGGGTGGAATGAAAAACTGTTTTTT	CASSLGGTGWNEKLFF
.	TRBJ2-7	TRBV7-3	TRBD1	TGTGCCAGCAGCCCCGGGACAGGGGGCAATGAAGAGCAGTACTTC	CASSPGTGGNEEQYF
.	TRBJ2-1	TRBV9	.	TGTGCCAGCAGCGTAGTCGTCTCCTACAATGAGCAGTTCTTC	CASSVVVSYNEQFF
many	TRBJ1-2	TRBV2	.	TGTGCCAGCAGTGGCGCGGCCAGTGGCTACACCTTC	CASSGAASGYTF
.	TRBJ2-1	TRBV12-5	.	TGTGCTAGTGGTTTGGTAGGACAGAAAAACAATGAGCAGTTCTTC	CASGLVGQKNNEQFF
.	TRBJ2-1	TRBV7-6	TRBD2	TGTGCCAGCAGCCTACTGGGACTAGCGGGGCACAATGAGCAGTTCTTC	CASSLLGLAGHNEQFF
medium-sized	TRBJ2-3	TRBV5-4	.	TGTGCCAGCAGCTTGTCTGAGGCAGATACGCAGTATTTT	CASSLSEADTQYF
once	TRBJ2-3	TRBV15	.	TGTGCCACCAGCAGAGAAGGTGGCAGTAGCACAGATACGCAGTATTTT	CATSREGGSSTDTQYF